Below are 11 T cell receptor beta chains sequenced from a single sample in a study of glioma-infiltrating T cells after dendritic cell vaccination. Time point noted: after dendritic cell vaccination, including at tumor progression/relapse. Clones were sequenced by immunoSEQ multiplex PCR, and TCRdb holds only the in-frame ones, with some missing. Of approximately 99,000 clones detected, approximately 80% appear once; the ten largest clones hold around 5.4%. Sequencing used blood, obtained after dendritic cell vaccination. The source of these receptors is a human donor with glioblastoma.

This rearrangement joins TRBV5-6 to TRBJ1-2; the D gene is possibly TRBD1 (6 bases). Germline CDR1 reads SGHDT; CDR2 reads YYEEEE. CDR3 size: 15 residues. Trimming took 2 bases from V and 2 from J, leaving 13 bases between them. CDR3 nucleotide sequence: TGTGCCAGCAGCTTCCGGGACACTATAAACTATGGCTACACCTTC. It specifies CASSFRDTINYGYTF.

This chain uses TRBV4-1 with TRBJ2-7; 8 bases fit TRBD2. Germline-derived CDR1 and CDR2 are MGHRA and YSYEKL. The CDR3 covers 14 residues. The V and J ends lost 1 base and 7 bases, in that order; junction bases with no gene match: 6. CDR3 DNA: TGCGCCAGCAGCCAAGCCCTGCGGGAGGAGGAGCAGTACTTC. Its translation: CASSQALREEEQYF.

This chain joins TRBV10-3 and TRBJ2-2; no definite D call. V gave up 5 bases and J gave up 3 bases, with 10 bases separating them. Germline V gene sequence: CDR1 ENHRY, CDR2 SYGVKD. This CDR3 is 14 amino acids long. The CDR3 nucleotides are TGTGCCATCAGTCCACTCGTGGACACCGGGGAGCTGTTTTTT. Translated, it gives CAISPLVDTGELFF.

J is TRBJ1-2 and V is TRBV5-1, with TRBD1 matching 10 bases. The trim removed 3 bases at V and 8 bases at J, leaving 10 bases unmatched. Looked up from germline, CDR1 is SGHRS and CDR2 is YFSETQ. This CDR3 region has 15 residues. The CDR3 bases are TGCGCCAGCAGCTACAGACCCGGGACAGGGGAAGGCTACACCTTC. Encoded protein: CASSYRPGTGEGYTF.

This sequence joins TRBV5-1 and TRBJ1-1; 12 bases fit TRBD1. V gave up 0 bases and J gave up 4 bases; unmatched junction bases: 7. Germline CDR1 is SGHRS and CDR2 is YFSETQ. This CDR3 has 17 amino acids. Here the CDR3 reads CASSLVGQGAGGTEAFF. CDR3 in DNA: TGCGCCAGCAGCTTGGTGGGACAGGGGGCGGGGGGCACTGAAGCTTTCTTT.

This clone was detected a few times. V and J are TRBV9 and TRBJ2-1; D may be TRBD2 (6 bases). CDR3 length: 14 amino acids. Trimming pared 2 bases from V and 6 bases from J, leaving 12 bases between. Germline CDR1 reads SGDLS; CDR2 reads YYNGEE. DNA of the CDR3: TGTGCCAGCAGCGTTCGGGCGGGGATCAATGAGCAGTTCTTC. Translating it yields CASSVRAGINEQFF.

The CDR3 sequence is CASSGQGLTYEQYF. The CDR3, as DNA: TGTGCCAGCAGCGGTCAGGGGTTAACCTACGAGCAGTACTTC. This chain connects TRBV6-1 to TRBJ2-7, with D possibly TRBD1 on 6 matching bases. This CDR3 has 14 amino acids. Deletions cut 6 bases from V and 2 bases from J, with 14 bases between. The germline CDR1 and CDR2 sequences are MNHNS and SASEGT.

The genes are TRBV6-5 and TRBJ1-1, with 8 bases identical to TRBD1. With V trimmed by 7 bases and J by 2 bases, 9 bases remained unmatched. The CDR3 has 15 amino acids. The germline V gene has CDR1 MNHEY and CDR2 SVGAGI. CDR3 in amino acids: CASIDAGGTNTEAFF. In DNA, the CDR3 is TGTGCCAGCATCGATGCAGGGGGCACTAACACTGAAGCTTTCTTT.

This chain uses TRBV7-9 with TRBJ2-7; TRBD2 agrees at 9 bases. Per the germline V gene, CDR1 is SEHNR and CDR2 is FQNEAQ (reference sequence). After removal of 1 base from V and 4 bases from J, the junction contained 2 bases not matched to a gene. The CDR3 runs to 14 residues. CDR3 loop: CASSLVAGAYEQYF. The CDR3 region has the DNA TGTGCCAGCAGCTTAGTAGCGGGGGCATACGAGCAGTACTTC.

The chain has TRBV7-9 and TRBJ1-1; D is perhaps TRBD1 (5 bases). Germline CDR1 is SEHNR and CDR2 is FQNEAQ (reference sequence). The V and J ends lost 5 bases and 6 bases respectively, with 10 bases between them. This CDR3 contains 12 residues. CDR3 DNA: TGTGCCAGCAGCCGGGGGAGTGCTGAAGCTTTCTTT. Protein: CASSRGSAEAFF.

This clone has more than one count but fewer than ten. The CDR3 DNA reads as TGTGCCAGCAGCTCCTACAGGGTCCCACGCGAGCAGTACTTC. It translates to CASSSYRVPREQYF. The J gene is TRBJ2-7, the V gene TRBV5-4, with a weak D call TRBD1 (6 bases). The CDR3 spans 14 residues. In germline, CDR1 is SGHNT, CDR2 YYREEE (reference sequence). V lost 3 bases and J lost 6, with 16 bases in between. The full variable domain, rest sourced from reference TRBV5-4 and TRBJ2-7, is ETGVTQSPTHLIKTRGQQVTLRCSSQSGHNTVSWYQQALGQGPQFIFQYYREEENGRGNFPPRFSGLQFPNYSSELNVNALELDDSALYLCASSSYRVPREQYFGPGTRLTVT.